Following are 14 T cell receptor beta chains from one sample sequenced in a study of spatial heterogeneity in lung cancer. TCRdb reprocessed the 5' RACE reads with MiXCR, giving one entry per CDR3 protein. The sample has roughly 99,000 distinct CDR3 sequences, just under 20% seen once. Indicated time point: blood at routine non-recurrence follow-up after resection. The sequencing here drew on PBMCs, taken at follow-up. The receptors come from a male donor with early-stage non-small cell lung cancer.

This chain joins TRBV4-1 and TRBJ1-1, with D maybe TRBD1 (6 bases). Trimming removed 7 bases at V and 0 bases at J, with 21 bases between. Germline values: CDR1 MGHRA, CDR2 YSYEKL. The CDR3 sequence is 17 residues long. The CDR3: CASTKTSGAAMNTEAFF. As DNA, the CDR3 is TGCGCCAGCACCAAAACGTCAGGGGCCGCCATGAACACTGAAGCTTTCTTT.

This clonotype was counted only a few times. The chain uses TRBV6-6 and TRBJ1-4; D remains ambiguous. The length of the CDR3 is 14 residues. Germline V CDR1 and CDR2: MNHNY, SVGAGI (reference sequence). Trimming shortened V by 1 base and J by 2 bases, and 5 bases separated the two germline ends. The CDR3 protein is CASSYYSTNEKLFF. The CDR3 nucleotides read TGTGCCAGCAGTTACTATAGTACTAATGAAAAACTGTTTTTT.

This clonotype was detected a few times. The chain carries TRBV7-2 and TRBJ2-5; D uncertain. Germline assignment: CDR1 SGHTA and CDR2 FQGNSA. Trimming pared 3 bases from V and 1 base from J, leaving 3 bases between. The CDR3 has 12 amino acids. DNA for the CDR3: TGTGCCAGCAGCTTTTTCCAAGAGACCCAGTACTTC. Translated, it gives CASSFFQETQYF.

This clonotype was seen a few times. The rearrangement uses TRBV20-1 and TRBJ2-1; the D gene is possibly TRBD1 (6 bases). Per the germline V gene, CDR1 is DFQATT and CDR2 is SNEGSKA (reference sequence). The V end was cut by 5 bases, the J end by 2 bases, with 13 bases between. The CDR3 is made up of 14 amino acids. This CDR3 reads CSALFGTPYNEQFF. The CDR3 region has the DNA TGCAGTGCTCTTTTTGGGACACCCTACAATGAGCAGTTCTTC.

This chain links TRBV7-9 with TRBJ2-5, with D tentatively TRBD2 (6 bases). The V end lost 5 bases, the J end lost 5 bases, and 18 bases lay between the germline ends. Germline V gives CDR1 SEHNR, CDR2 FQNEAQ (reference sequence). This CDR3 is built from 15 residues. CDR3 DNA sequence: TGTGCCAGCAGCCCCCCGGACTACCCCTCCGAGACCCAGTACTTC. Its protein product is CASSPPDYPSETQYF.

J is TRBJ2-2 and V is TRBV7-8, with D possibly being TRBD2 (6 bases). With 4 bases removed from V and 7 bases from J, the gap between germline ends came to 13 bases. The germline V gene has CDR1 SGHVS and CDR2 FQNEAQ. The CDR3 spans 14 residues. CDR3 in amino acids: CASSSNPGLGELFF. CDR3 coding DNA: TGTGCCAGCAGCTCCAACCCGGGACTCGGGGAGCTGTTTTTT.

The chain couples TRBV19 to TRBJ2-3; 9 bases align to TRBD2. J gave up 10 bases and V 1 base, and 6 bases lay outside the gene matches. Germline loops: CDR1 LNHDA, CDR2 SQIVND (reference sequence). The CDR3 sequence is 14 residues long. The CDR3 reads CASSIGGGAAAQYF. The CDR3 nucleotides are TGTGCCAGTAGTATAGGCGGGGGGGCCGCGGCGCAGTATTTT.

This clonotype was detected ten times or more. The rearrangement joins TRBV6-2 or TRBV6-3 to TRBJ2-7, with 7 bases that match TRBD2. In germline, CDR1 is MNHEY, CDR2 SVGEGT. J gave up 2 bases and V 6 bases, and 10 bases lay outside the gene matches. The CDR3 has 15 residues. This CDR3 is CASSYRAGNPYEQYV. Written as DNA, the CDR3 is TGTGCCAGCAGCTACCGAGCGGGGAACCCCTACGAGCAGTACGTC.

The V and J genes are TRBV6-5 and TRBJ1-6, with 9 bases fitting TRBD1. J was trimmed by 9 bases and V by 5 bases; bases with no gene match: 11. The germline V gene encodes CDR1 MNHEY and CDR2 SVGAGI. The CDR3 has 16 amino acids. The CDR3 is CASSRMFGQGSSPLHF. CDR3 DNA: TGTGCCAGCAGTCGAATGTTTGGACAGGGGTCTTCACCCCTCCACTTT.

The gene calls are TRBV20-1 and TRBJ2-7; 7 bases fit TRBD1. J gave up 7 bases and V 6 bases, and 15 bases lay outside the gene matches. Per the germline V gene, CDR1 is DFQATT and CDR2 is SNEGSKA (reference sequence). The CDR3 spans 14 residues. CDR3: CSAIDRTGLFEQYV. The CDR3 DNA reads TGCAGTGCAATTGACCGGACAGGCCTTTTTGAGCAGTACGTC.

The chain uses TRBV18 and TRBJ1-6, with D unresolved. This CDR3 spans 14 amino acids. The V end lost 6 bases, the J end lost 10 bases, and 16 bases lay between the germline ends. CDR1 is KGHSH and CDR2 is LQKENI in the germline V gene. The CDR3 DNA reads TGTGCCAGCTCCCCTTCGGAGTATGGATCACCCCTCCACTTT. Translating gives CASSPSEYGSPLHF.

The chain combines TRBV6-2 or TRBV6-3 with TRBJ1-1, with 7 bases that match TRBD1. The CDR3 sequence is 12 residues long. Germline loops: CDR1 MNHEY, CDR2 SVGEGT. V shed 0 bases and J 12 bases; nucleotides not matched to a gene: 4. The chain's CDR3 is CASSYSDRMSFF. The CDR3, as DNA: TGTGCCAGCAGTTACTCGGACAGGATGTCTTTCTTT.

The V call is TRBV5-1, the J call TRBJ2-7, with 10 bases aligning to TRBD2. This CDR3 is built from 14 residues. Germline V lookup: CDR1 SGHRS, CDR2 YFSETQ. Germline trimming cut 4 bases from V and 4 bases from J; bases unmatched to any gene: 5. In DNA, the CDR3 is TGCGCCAGCAGCCCAAATAGCGGGGGGTACGAGCAGTACTTC. Translation gives CASSPNSGGYEQYF.

This clonotype was picked up a small number of times. The rearrangement uses TRBV5-4 and TRBJ1-3; 7 positions match TRBD1. With V trimmed by 2 bases and J by 0 bases, 2 bases remained unmatched. Germline V gene sequence: CDR1 SGHNT, CDR2 YYREEE (reference sequence). CDR3 length: 15 residues. CDR3 sequence reads: CASSFRDSSGNTIYF. CDR3 DNA sequence: TGTGCCAGCAGCTTCCGGGACAGCTCTGGAAACACCATATATTTT.